A selection of T cell receptor beta chains follows, all from one sample in a study of monozygotic twins with inflammatory bowel disease. TCRdb re-called the 5' RACE reads, yielding one record per CDR3 amino acid sequence without DNA. Recorded for this sample: approximately 110,000 distinct CDR3 sequences. Sequencing input: blood. The receptors shown here come from a human donor with ulcerative colitis or Crohn's disease, or a healthy co-twin of an affected twin (not recorded which). Each CDR3 is given with its conserved first and last residue.

V	J	CDR3
TRBV12-3/TRBV12-4	TRBJ2-7	CASSPTGQSNYEQYF
TRBV2	TRBJ2-1	CASSGTSGRNEQFF
TRBV7-2	TRBJ2-1	CASSRDRGVGYNEQFF
TRBV4-3	TRBJ2-3	CASSQDHRDRGPWTDTQYF
TRBV7-2	TRBJ2-7	CSSSQSGTESEQYF
TRBV12-3/TRBV12-4	TRBJ2-5	CASSKDRREETQYF
TRBV3-1	TRBJ1-2	CASSQDVGQVDGYTF
TRBV14	TRBJ2-1	CASSQGLAYNEQFF
TRBV5-1	TRBJ2-3	CASSRDSEATDTQYF
TRBV12-3/TRBV12-4	TRBJ1-3	CAIAGFSGNTIYF
TRBV20-1	TRBJ1-2	CSARTTGNNYGYTF
TRBV7-9	TRBJ1-2	CASSLRNAGIPNYGYTF
TRBV28	TRBJ1-2	CASGAGTLGYTF
TRBV6-2/TRBV6-3	TRBJ2-3	CASRNIAAPDTQYF